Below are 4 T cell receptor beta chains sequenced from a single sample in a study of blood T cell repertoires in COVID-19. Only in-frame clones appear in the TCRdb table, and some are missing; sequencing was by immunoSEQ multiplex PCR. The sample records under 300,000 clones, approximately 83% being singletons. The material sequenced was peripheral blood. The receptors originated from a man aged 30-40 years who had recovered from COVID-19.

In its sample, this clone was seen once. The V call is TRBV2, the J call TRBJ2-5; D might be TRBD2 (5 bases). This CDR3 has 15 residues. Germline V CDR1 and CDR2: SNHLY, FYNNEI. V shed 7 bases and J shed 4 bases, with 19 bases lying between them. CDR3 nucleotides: TGTGCCAGCACTTCCGAAGGCAGAGGGAGAGAGACCCAGTACTTC. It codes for CASTSEGRGRETQYF.

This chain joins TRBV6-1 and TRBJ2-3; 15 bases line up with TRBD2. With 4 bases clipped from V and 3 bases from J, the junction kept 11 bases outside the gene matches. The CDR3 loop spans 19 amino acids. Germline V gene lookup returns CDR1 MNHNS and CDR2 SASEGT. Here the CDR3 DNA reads TGTGCCAGCAGTGCCAGTTGGACTAGCGGGGGGGCCGGGACAGATACGCAGTATTTT. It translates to CASSASWTSGGAGTDTQYF.

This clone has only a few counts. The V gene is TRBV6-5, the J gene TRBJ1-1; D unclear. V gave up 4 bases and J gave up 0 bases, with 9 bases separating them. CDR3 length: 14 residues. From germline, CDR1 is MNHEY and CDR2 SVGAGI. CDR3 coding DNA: TGTGCCAGCAGTTGGGAGGCGATGAACACTGAAGCTTTCTTT. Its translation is CASSWEAMNTEAFF.

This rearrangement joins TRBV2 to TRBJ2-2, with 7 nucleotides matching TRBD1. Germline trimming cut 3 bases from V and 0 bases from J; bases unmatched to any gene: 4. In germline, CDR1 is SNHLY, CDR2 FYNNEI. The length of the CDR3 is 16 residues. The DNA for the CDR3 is TGTGCCAGCAGTGAGCCCGGGACAGCGAACACCGGGGAGCTGTTTTTT. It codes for CASSEPGTANTGELFF.